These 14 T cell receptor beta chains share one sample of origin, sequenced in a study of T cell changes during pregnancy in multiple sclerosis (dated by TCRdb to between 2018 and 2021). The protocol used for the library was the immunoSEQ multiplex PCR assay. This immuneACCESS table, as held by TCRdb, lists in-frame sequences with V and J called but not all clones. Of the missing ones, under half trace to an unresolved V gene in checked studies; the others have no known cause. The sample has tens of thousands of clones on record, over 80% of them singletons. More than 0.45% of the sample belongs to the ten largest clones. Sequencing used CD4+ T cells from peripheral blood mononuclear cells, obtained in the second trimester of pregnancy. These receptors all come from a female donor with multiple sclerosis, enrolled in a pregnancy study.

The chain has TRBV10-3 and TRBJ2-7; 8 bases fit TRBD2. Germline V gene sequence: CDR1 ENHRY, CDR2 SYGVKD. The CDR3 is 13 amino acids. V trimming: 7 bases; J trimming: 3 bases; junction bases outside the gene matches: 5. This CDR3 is CAIKVGGDYEQYF. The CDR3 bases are TGTGCCATCAAGGTCGGGGGGGACTACGAGCAGTACTTC.

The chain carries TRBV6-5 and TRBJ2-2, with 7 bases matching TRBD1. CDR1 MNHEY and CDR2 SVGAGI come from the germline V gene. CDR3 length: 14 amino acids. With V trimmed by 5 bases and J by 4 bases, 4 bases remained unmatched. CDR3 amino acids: CASSHDRATGELFF. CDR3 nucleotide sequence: TGTGCCAGCAGTCATGACAGGGCCACCGGGGAGCTGTTTTTT.

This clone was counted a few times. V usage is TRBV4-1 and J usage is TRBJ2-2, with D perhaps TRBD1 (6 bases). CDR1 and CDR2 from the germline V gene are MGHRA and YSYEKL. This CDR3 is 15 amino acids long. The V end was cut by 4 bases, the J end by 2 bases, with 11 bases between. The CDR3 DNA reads TGCGCCAGCAGCCCCCGGACAGCCAACACCGGGGAGCTGTTTTTT. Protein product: CASSPRTANTGELFF.

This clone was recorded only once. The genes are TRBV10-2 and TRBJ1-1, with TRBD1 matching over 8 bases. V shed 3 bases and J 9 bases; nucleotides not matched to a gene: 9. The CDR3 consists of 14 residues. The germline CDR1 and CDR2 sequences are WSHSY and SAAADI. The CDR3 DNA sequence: TGCGCCAGCAGTGAATCAGGGGGCGTCAAAAAAGCTTTCTTT. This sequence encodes CASSESGGVKKAFF.

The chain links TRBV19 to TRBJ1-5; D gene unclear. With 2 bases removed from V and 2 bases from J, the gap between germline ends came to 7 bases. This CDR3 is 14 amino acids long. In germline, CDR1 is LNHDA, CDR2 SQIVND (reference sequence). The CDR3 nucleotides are TGTGCCAGTAGTATAACAGCCCGCAATCAGCCCCAGCATTTT. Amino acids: CASSITARNQPQHF.

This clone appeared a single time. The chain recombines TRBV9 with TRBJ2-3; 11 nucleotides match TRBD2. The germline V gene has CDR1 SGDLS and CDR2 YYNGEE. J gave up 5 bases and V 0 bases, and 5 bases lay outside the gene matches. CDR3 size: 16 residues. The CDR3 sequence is CASSVETSGEQDTQYF. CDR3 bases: TGTGCCAGCAGCGTAGAGACTAGCGGGGAGCAAGATACGCAGTATTTT.

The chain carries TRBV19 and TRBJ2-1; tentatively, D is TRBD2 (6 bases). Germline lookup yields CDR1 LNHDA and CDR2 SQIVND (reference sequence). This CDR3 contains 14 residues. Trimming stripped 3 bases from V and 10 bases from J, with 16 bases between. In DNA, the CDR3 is TGTGCCAGTAGTATCAGGGAGGTCGCATACGAGCAGTTCTTC. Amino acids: CASSIREVAYEQFF.

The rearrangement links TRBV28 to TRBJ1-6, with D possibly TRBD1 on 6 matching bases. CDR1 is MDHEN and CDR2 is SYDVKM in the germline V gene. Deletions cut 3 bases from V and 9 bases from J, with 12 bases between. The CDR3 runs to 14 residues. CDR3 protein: CASSFAGVGSPLHF. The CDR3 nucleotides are TGTGCCAGCAGTTTTGCAGGGGTGGGTTCACCCCTCCACTTT. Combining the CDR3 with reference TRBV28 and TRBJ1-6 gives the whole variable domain DVKVTQSSRYLVKRTGEKVFLECVQDMDHENMFWYRQDPGLGLRLIYFSYDVKMKEKGDIPEGYSVSREKKERFSLILESASTNQTSMYLCASSFAGVGSPLHFGNGTRLTVT.

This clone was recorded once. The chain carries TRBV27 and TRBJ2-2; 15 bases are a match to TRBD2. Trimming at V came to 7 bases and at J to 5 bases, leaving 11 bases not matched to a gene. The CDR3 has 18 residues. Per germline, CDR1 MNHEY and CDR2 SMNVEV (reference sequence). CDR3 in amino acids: CASTYRPGLAGGTGELFF. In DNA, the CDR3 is TGTGCCAGCACTTACAGACCCGGACTAGCGGGAGGGACCGGGGAGCTGTTTTTT.

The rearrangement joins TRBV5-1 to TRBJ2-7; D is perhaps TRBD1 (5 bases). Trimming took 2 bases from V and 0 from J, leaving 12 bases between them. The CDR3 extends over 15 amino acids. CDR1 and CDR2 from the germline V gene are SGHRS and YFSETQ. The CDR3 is CASSLGAPTSYEQYF. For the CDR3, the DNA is TGCGCCAGCAGCTTAGGGGCCCCAACCTCCTACGAGCAGTACTTC.

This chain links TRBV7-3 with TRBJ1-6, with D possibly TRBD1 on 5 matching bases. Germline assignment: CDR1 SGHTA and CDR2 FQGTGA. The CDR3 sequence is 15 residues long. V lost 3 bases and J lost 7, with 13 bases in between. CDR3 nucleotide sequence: TGTGCCAGCAGCTTGAACTCAGGGTGGAATTCACCCCTCCACTTT. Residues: CASSLNSGWNSPLHF.

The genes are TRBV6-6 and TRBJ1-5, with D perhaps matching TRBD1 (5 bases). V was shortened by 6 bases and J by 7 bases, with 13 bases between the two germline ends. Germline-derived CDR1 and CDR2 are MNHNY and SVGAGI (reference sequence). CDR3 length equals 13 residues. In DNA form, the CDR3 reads TGTGCCAGCAGCCCCCCGGGGGAACAGCCCCAGCATTTT. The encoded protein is CASSPPGEQPQHF.

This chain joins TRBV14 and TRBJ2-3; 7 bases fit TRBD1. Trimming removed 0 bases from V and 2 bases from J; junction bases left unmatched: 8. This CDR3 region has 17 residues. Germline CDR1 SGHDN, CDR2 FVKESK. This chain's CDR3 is CASSQEVRGMFTDTQYF. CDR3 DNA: TGTGCCAGCAGCCAAGAAGTCAGGGGGATGTTCACAGATACGCAGTATTTT.

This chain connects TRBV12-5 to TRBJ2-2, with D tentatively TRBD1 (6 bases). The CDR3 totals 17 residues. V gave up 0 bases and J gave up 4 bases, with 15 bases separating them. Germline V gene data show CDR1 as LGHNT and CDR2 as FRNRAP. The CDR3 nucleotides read TGTGCTAGTGGTTTGGTAACAGGGCCACGAAGCACCGGGGAGCTGTTTTTT. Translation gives CASGLVTGPRSTGELFF.